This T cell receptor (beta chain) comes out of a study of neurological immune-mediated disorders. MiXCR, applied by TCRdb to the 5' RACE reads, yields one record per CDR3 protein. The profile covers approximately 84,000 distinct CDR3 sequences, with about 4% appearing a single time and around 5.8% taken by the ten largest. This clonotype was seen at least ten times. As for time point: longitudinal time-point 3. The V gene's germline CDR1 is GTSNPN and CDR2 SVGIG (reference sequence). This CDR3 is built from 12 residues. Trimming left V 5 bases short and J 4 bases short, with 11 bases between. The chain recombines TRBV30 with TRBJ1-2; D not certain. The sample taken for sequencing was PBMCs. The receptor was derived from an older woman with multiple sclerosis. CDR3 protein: CAWSPRLYGYTF. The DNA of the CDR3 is TGTGCCTGGTCGCCGCGGCTCTATGGCTACACCTTC.